This passage covers 24 T cell receptor beta chains from one sample sequenced in a study of T-cell memory formation after mild COVID-19 (dated by TCRdb to about 2021). Preparation of the library involved 5' RACE. TCRdb lists the instrument as Illumina NovaSeq 6000. The public reads were run again by TCRdb, first through fastp at Q25 and then through MiXCR, and only productive beta chains were kept. All rows with the same CDR3 protein become a single entry with the most common DNA and genes. Present in this sample are 25,000 to 35,000 distinct CDR3 sequences, about 8% of which were seen just once. The top ten clonotypes cover 12% to 15% of the sample. Sequencing input: PBMCs or a T cell subset sorted from them (not recorded which). The receptors were sampled from an adult woman who had mild COVID-19 (a few samples of this study predate the infection). The sample titles of this study are shuffled in the database, so cell type and time point are left out; the donor was told from shared clones.

V is TRBV3-1 and J is TRBJ2-1; TRBD2 matches 8 bases. The length of the CDR3 is 15 residues. Germline CDR1 and CDR2: LGHDT and YNNKEL (reference sequence). V was pared by 4 bases and J by 3 bases, with 5 bases of the junction left unmatched. The CDR3 loop is CASSRTGTSYNEQFF. As DNA, the CDR3 is TGTGCCAGCAGCCGGACCGGGACTAGCTACAATGAGCAGTTCTTC.

This clonotype was detected ten times or more. The V call is TRBV12-2, the J call TRBJ2-7; the table's D call of TRBD2 was not tested on the DNA. TRBV12-2 is a pseudogene segment. The CDR3 has 13 amino acids. CDR3: CASRLVLAAGQYF. CDR3 nucleotide sequence: TGTGCAAGTCGCTTAGTACTAGCGGCAGGGCAGTACTTC.

The genes are TRBV7-2 and TRBJ2-3; D uncertain. CDR1 is SGHTA and CDR2 is FQGNSA in the germline V gene. The V and J ends lost 0 bases and 2 bases respectively, with 9 bases between them. This CDR3 comprises 15 residues. In DNA, the CDR3 is TGTGCCAGCAGCTTAGCGGGCTATTACACAGATACGCAGTATTTT. Its protein product is CASSLAGYYTDTQYF.

This clonotype came up many times. The rearrangement links TRBV7-9 to TRBJ2-3; TRBD1 might be the D (5 bases). The CDR3 consists of 18 residues. CDR1 and CDR2 (germline): SEHNR, FQNEAQ (reference sequence). V lost 5 bases and J lost 2, with 23 bases in between. CDR3 residues: CASSPPRDRPFFTDTQYF. Written as DNA, the CDR3 is TGTGCCAGCAGCCCACCGCGCGACAGACCCTTCTTCACAGATACGCAGTATTTT.

The sample holds many counts of this clonotype. The J gene is TRBJ2-3, the V gene TRBV7-2; TRBD2 might be the D (5 bases). V lost 5 bases, J lost 4 bases, and 13 bases lay in between. The CDR3 has 14 amino acids. From germline, CDR1 is SGHTA and CDR2 FQGNSA. Written as DNA, the CDR3 is TGTGCCAGCAGCCCTCGGGCGGGCGCAGATACGCAGTATTTT. It is translated as CASSPRAGADTQYF.

This clonotype was recorded many times. The rearrangement uses TRBV5-1 and TRBJ2-7; TRBD1 matches 8 bases. The germline gives CDR1 SGHRS, CDR2 YFSETQ. V was clipped by 0 bases and J by 2 bases; unmatched bases: 4. This CDR3 region has 15 residues. CDR3 sequence (DNA): TGCGCCAGCAGCTTGGACGGACAGGGCACCTACGAGCAGTACTTC. Residues: CASSLDGQGTYEQYF.

This clonotype was found many times. This chain links TRBV14 with TRBJ1-2, with TRBD1 matching 7 bases. CDR1 and CDR2 (germline): SGHDN, FVKESK. V shed 3 bases and J 3 bases; nucleotides not matched to a gene: 7. The CDR3 totals 15 residues. The CDR3 DNA reads as TGTGCCAGCAGCCAGGACAGGTTCGGGGACTATGGCTACACCTTC. This codes for CASSQDRFGDYGYTF.

V gene TRBV10-3 combines with J gene TRBJ2-7; D perhaps matches TRBD1 (6 bases). The CDR3 totals 14 residues. Germline loops: CDR1 ENHRY, CDR2 SYGVKD. The V and J ends lost 6 bases and 1 base respectively, with 13 bases between them. The CDR3 loop is CAISVIQGSYEQYF. The CDR3 bases are TGTGCCATCAGCGTCATACAGGGTTCCTACGAGCAGTACTTC.

As to this clonotype: A much larger clone differs by one base, so this may be a read error. The CDR3 does not end in the conserved phenylalanine or tryptophan, so this is likely a read error. The chain links TRBV25-1 to TRBJ2-7; the D is unclear. Per the germline V gene, CDR1 is MGHDK and CDR2 is SYGVNS. The length of the CDR3 is 11 residues. V shed 2 bases and J shed 6 bases, with 5 bases lying between them. The DNA of the CDR3 is TGTGCCAGCAGTGAAGGGATCGAGCAGTACTTA. Its protein product is CASSEGIEQYL.

This clonotype showed up many times. The chain links TRBV4-1 to TRBJ2-5; D remains ambiguous. Trimming stripped 1 base from V and 2 bases from J, with 8 bases between. Per the germline V gene, CDR1 is MGHRA and CDR2 is YSYEKL. This CDR3 comprises 14 residues. CDR3 DNA sequence: TGCGCCAGCAGCCAAGTCCAGTTTCAAGAGACCCAGTACTTC. Translation: CASSQVQFQETQYF.

The chain employs TRBV4-3 and TRBJ2-3, with TRBD2 matching over 10 bases. The junction had 17 bases not matched to a gene; V was cut back by 4 bases and J by 1 base. This CDR3 region has 20 residues. Germline lookup yields CDR1 LGHNA and CDR2 YSLEER. The DNA of the CDR3 is TGCGCCAGCAGCCCCGTTTCGGGAACTAGCGGGGTTAGGGGCACAGATACGCAGTATTTT. This sequence encodes CASSPVSGTSGVRGTDTQYF.

This clonotype was observed at least ten times. The chain combines TRBV12-3 or TRBV12-4 with TRBJ2-1; D call uncertain. The CDR3 loop spans 15 amino acids. V gave up 5 bases and J gave up 0 bases, with 11 bases separating them. Here the CDR3 reads CASSPTASSYNEQFF. DNA for the CDR3: TGTGCCAGCAGTCCGACGGCTAGCTCCTACAATGAGCAGTTCTTC.

The chain recombines TRBV12-3 or TRBV12-4 with TRBJ2-5, with D possibly being TRBD2 (6 bases). The V end lost 5 bases, the J end lost 8 bases, and 15 bases lay between the germline ends. This CDR3 is 13 amino acids long. This CDR3 is CASSGTEGGTQYF. The CDR3 coding sequence is TGTGCCAGCAGTGGGACGGAGGGAGGAACCCAGTACTTC.

This clonotype was counted at least ten times. This chain uses TRBV18 with TRBJ1-1; D not certain. The CDR3 extends over 15 amino acids. V shed 3 bases and J shed 1 base, with 12 bases lying between them. Germline CDR1 and CDR2: KGHSH and LQKENI. In DNA form, the CDR3 reads TGTGCCAGCTCACCCCGAGGACGGGAGAACACTGAAGCTTTCTTT. Translation gives CASSPRGRENTEAFF.

This clonotype was seen ten or more times. This chain connects TRBV10-3 to TRBJ2-7; the match to TRBD1 covers 10 bases. The germline V gene has CDR1 ENHRY and CDR2 SYGVKD. The CDR3 has 14 residues. Trimming removed 6 bases from V and 7 bases from J; junction bases left unmatched: 9. The CDR3 spells CAIRAGTGAREQYF. Written as DNA, the CDR3 is TGTGCCATCAGGGCCGGGACAGGGGCGCGGGAGCAGTACTTC.

The V and J genes are TRBV6-6 and TRBJ2-2; D uncertain. CDR3 length equals 12 residues. The V end lost 4 bases, the J end lost 5 bases, and 5 bases lay between the germline ends. Germline-derived CDR1 and CDR2 are MNHNY and SVGAGI (reference sequence). For the CDR3, the DNA is TGTGCCAGCAGTTGGCAGACCGGGGAGCTGTTTTTT. Translated, it gives CASSWQTGELFF.

This clonotype was seen ten or more times. The V and J genes are TRBV5-1 and TRBJ1-2, with D perhaps TRBD1 (5 bases). V shed 0 bases and J shed 5 bases, with 14 bases lying between them. This CDR3 region has 15 residues. Germline V CDR1 and CDR2: SGHRS, YFSETQ. CDR3 DNA: TGCGCCAGCAGCTTGGTGGGGGATCCTCCTTATGGCTACACCTTC. This encodes CASSLVGDPPYGYTF.

In this sample, this clonotype turned up many times. The J gene is TRBJ2-2, the V gene TRBV7-3, with D possibly being TRBD2 (6 bases). The CDR3 consists of 16 residues. V lost 5 bases, J lost 2 bases, and 15 bases lay in between. Germline values: CDR1 SGHTA, CDR2 FQGTGA. CDR3 coding DNA: TGTGCCAGCAGCCCGGAAAGCGGGTCAAACACCGGGGAGCTGTTTTTT. It codes for CASSPESGSNTGELFF. The full variable domain, rest sourced from reference TRBV7-3 and TRBJ2-2, is GAGVSQTPSNKVTEKGKYVELRCDPISGHTALYWYRQSLGQGPEFLIYFQGTGAADDSGLPNDRFFAVRPEGSVSTLKIQRTERGDSAVYLCASSPESGSNTGELFFGEGSRLTVL.

In its sample, this clonotype was seen many times. The gene calls are TRBV15 and TRBJ2-3, with D perhaps matching TRBD1 (6 bases). Per germline, CDR1 LNHNV and CDR2 YYDKDF (reference sequence). V was clipped by 0 bases and J by 5 bases, with 9 bases between them. The CDR3 consists of 14 residues. The CDR3 DNA reads as TGTGCCACCAGCAGAGATTGGGGGCGAGATACGCAGTATTTT. Protein sequence: CATSRDWGRDTQYF. Looking up the rest from reference TRBV15 and TRBJ2-3 gives the full variable domain: DAMVIQNPRYQVTQFGKPVTLSCSQTLNHNVMYWYQQKSSQAPKLLFHYYDKDFNNEADTPDNFQSRRPNTSFCFLDIRSPGLGDTAMYLCATSRDWGRDTQYFGPGTRLTVL.

This clonotype is medium-sized. The chain is built from TRBV7-2 and TRBJ2-7; D may be TRBD2 (5 bases). Trimming left V 1 base short and J 3 bases short, with 7 bases between. The CDR3 has 13 residues. Germline CDR1 reads SGHTA; CDR2 reads FQGNSA. CDR3 protein: CASSLGRDYEQYF. In DNA, the CDR3 is TGTGCCAGCAGCTTAGGCCGGGACTACGAGCAGTACTTC.

This clonotype was counted many times. This chain joins TRBV20-1 and TRBJ1-5; D is undetermined. Germline V lookup: CDR1 DFQATT, CDR2 SNEGSKA (reference sequence). CDR3 length equals 15 residues. Deletions cut 5 bases from V and 0 bases from J, with 14 bases between. The CDR3 loop reads CSAGYDGYSNQPQHF. CDR3 nucleotide sequence: TGCAGTGCTGGTTACGACGGGTATAGCAATCAGCCCCAGCATTTT.

This clonotype was seen many times. The genes are TRBV11-2 and TRBJ2-7, with D maybe TRBD2 (5 bases). Germline CDR1 SGHAT, CDR2 FQNNGV. This CDR3 has 16 residues. Deletions cut 5 bases from V and 0 bases from J, with 17 bases between. As DNA, the CDR3 is TGTGCCAGCAGCCCCAAAGTGAGGGATAGCTCCTACGAGCAGTACTTC. It translates to CASSPKVRDSSYEQYF. Together with reference TRBV11-2 and TRBJ2-7, the CDR3 gives the full variable domain: EAGVAQSPRYKIIEKRQSVAFWCNPISGHATLYWYQQILGQGPKLLIQFQNNGVVDDSQLPKDRFSAERLKGVDSTLKIQPAKLEDSAVYLCASSPKVRDSSYEQYFGPGTRLTVT.

This clonotype appeared many times. This chain joins TRBV12-3 or TRBV12-4 and TRBJ1-3; 7 bases map to TRBD1. V lost 6 bases and J lost 2; bases outside the gene matches: 10. The CDR3 has 16 amino acids. DNA of the CDR3: TGTGCCAGCAGCCACGACAGGGTGGGAACTGGAAACACCATATATTTT. Its translation is CASSHDRVGTGNTIYF.

This clonotype was observed many times. The gene calls are TRBV6-2 or TRBV6-3 and TRBJ1-1; 7 bases align to TRBD1. Unmatched junction bases numbered 16, after V lost 4 bases and J lost 2 bases. The CDR3 runs 18 residues. CDR1 is MNHEY, CDR2 SVGEGT, per germline. CDR3 sequence: CASSSYSGIQGRNTEAFF. DNA for the CDR3: TGTGCCAGCAGTTCCTACTCGGGAATACAGGGGCGAAACACTGAAGCTTTCTTT.